The clone carrying this TCR beta chain was observed a few times. Its antigen is still unknown. The sample comes from a study of beta chain features in type 1 diabetes. The V gene's germline CDR1 is MNHNY and CDR2 SVGAGI (reference sequence). The CDR3 totals 15 residues. Trimming left V 4 bases short and J 7 bases short, with 19 bases between. Broader study findings: When VDJ junctions were examined, type 1 diabetes patients showed fewer insertions and more deletions. Type 1 diabetes patients showed a moderate but significant shortening of TCRB CDR3s in all four CD4+ subsets.

Expressed TCRB transcripts were sequenced after all isolated RNA was converted to cDNA. The assay was immunoSEQ multiplex PCR, and TCRdb's table has in-frame clones only and misses some. The sample includes some 250,000 clones, 11% to 15% of them seen just once. This chain joins TRBV6-6 and TRBJ1-2; a weak D match, TRBD1 (5 bases). The receptor was derived from a young man with type 1 diabetes. The sample was naive CD4+ T cells from blood. CDR3 sequence (DNA): TGTGCCAGCAGTTCCCCGGGCGACAGTGCAGGTGGCTACACCTTC. Its protein is CASSSPGDSAGGYTF.